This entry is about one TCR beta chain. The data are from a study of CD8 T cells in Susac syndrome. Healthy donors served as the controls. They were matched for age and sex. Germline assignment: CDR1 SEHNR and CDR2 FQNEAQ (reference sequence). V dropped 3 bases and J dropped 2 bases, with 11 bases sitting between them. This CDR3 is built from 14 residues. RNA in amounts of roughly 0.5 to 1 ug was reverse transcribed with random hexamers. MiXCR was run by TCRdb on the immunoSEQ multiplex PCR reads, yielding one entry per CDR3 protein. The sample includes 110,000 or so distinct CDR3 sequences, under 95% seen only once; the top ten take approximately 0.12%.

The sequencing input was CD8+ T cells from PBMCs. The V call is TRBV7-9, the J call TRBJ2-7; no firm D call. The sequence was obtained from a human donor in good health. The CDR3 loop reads CASSFDFAAYEQYF. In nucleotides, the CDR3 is TGTGCCAGCAGCTTCGATTTCGCTGCCTACGAGCAGTACTTC.